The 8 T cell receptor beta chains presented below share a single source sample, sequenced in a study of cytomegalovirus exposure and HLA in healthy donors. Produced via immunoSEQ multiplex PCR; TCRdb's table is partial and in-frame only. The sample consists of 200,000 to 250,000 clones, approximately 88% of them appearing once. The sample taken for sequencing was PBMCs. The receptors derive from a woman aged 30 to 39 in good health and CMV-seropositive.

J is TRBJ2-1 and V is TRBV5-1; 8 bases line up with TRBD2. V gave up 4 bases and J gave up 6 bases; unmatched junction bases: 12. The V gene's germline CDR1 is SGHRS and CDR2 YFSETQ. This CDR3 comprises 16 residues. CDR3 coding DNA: TGCGCCAGCAGCCCACCCCACCGGGAGGGCCTCAATGAGCAGTTCTTC. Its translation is CASSPPHREGLNEQFF.

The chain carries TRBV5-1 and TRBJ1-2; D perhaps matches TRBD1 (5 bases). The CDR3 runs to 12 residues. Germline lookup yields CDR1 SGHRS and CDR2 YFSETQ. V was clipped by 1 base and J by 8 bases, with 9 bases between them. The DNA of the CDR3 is TGCGCCAGCAGCTTGACTGGGGGAGGCTACACCTTC. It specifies CASSLTGGGYTF.

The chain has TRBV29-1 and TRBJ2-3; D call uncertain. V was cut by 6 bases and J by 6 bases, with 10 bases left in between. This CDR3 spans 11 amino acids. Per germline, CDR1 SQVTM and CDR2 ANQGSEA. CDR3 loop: CSVNFEDTQYF. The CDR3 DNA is TGCAGCGTCAATTTCGAGGATACGCAGTATTTT.

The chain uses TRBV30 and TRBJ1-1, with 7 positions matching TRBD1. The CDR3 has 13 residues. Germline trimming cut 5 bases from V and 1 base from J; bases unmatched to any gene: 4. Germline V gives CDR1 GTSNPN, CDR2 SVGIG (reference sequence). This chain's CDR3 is CAWGQDQNTEAFF. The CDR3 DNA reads TGTGCCTGGGGACAGGACCAGAACACTGAAGCTTTCTTT.

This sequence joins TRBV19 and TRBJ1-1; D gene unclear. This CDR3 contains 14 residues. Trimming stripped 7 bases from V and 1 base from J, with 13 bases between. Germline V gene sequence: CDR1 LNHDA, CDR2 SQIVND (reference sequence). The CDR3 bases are TGTGCCAGTACCATAACCGGGTCGAACACTGAAGCTTTCTTT. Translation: CASTITGSNTEAFF.

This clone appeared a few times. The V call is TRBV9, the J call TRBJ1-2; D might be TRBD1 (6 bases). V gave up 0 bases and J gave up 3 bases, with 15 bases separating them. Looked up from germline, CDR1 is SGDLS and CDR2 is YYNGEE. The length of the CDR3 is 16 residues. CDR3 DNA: TGTGCCAGCAGCGTAGGGCAAGGGGGACTAGACTATGGCTACACCTTC. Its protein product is CASSVGQGGLDYGYTF.

CDR3 protein: CASRRTSTDTQYF. DNA of the CDR3: TGTGCCAGCAGAAGGACTAGCACAGATACGCAGTATTTT. The rearrangement uses TRBV6-5 and TRBJ2-3; the D gene is possibly TRBD2 (5 bases). This CDR3 has 13 amino acids. The germline V gene encodes CDR1 MNHEY and CDR2 SVGAGI. The germline V and J ends were trimmed by 6 bases and 0 bases, with 7 bases remaining between them.

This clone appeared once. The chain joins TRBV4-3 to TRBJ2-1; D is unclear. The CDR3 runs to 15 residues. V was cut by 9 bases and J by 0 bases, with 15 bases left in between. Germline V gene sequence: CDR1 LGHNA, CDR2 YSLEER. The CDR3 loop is CASRQGLSSYNEQFF. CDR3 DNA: TGCGCCAGTCGTCAAGGGCTGAGCTCCTACAATGAGCAGTTCTTC.